This passage covers 26 T cell receptor beta chains from one sample sequenced in a study of CD8 T cells in ankylosing spondylitis. Each CDR3 protein is one row after TCRdb ran MiXCR on the 5' RACE reads. The repertoire holds around 770,000 distinct CDR3 sequences, about an eighth seen once, with less than 0.65% in the top ten. The study, taken as a whole, reports: Characteristic of ankylosing spondylitis blood, it appeared, was a TCR beta motif comprising eight highly homologous variants.

Antigens of these TCRs are unknown. The sample taken for sequencing was blood, either unsorted or a sorted T cell fraction (not recorded which). Every receptor here comes from a male donor with ankylosing spondylitis.

This clonotype was seen a handful of times. The chain combines TRBV6-5 with TRBJ1-1; TRBD1 matches at 9 bases. Germline V gene lookup returns CDR1 MNHEY and CDR2 SVGAGI. The CDR3 runs 16 residues. V lost 4 bases and J lost 5; bases outside the gene matches: 11. The CDR3: CASSSGQGKFETEAFF. The CDR3 DNA follows: TGTGCCAGCAGTTCCGGACAGGGGAAGTTTGAGACTGAAGCTTTCTTT.

The CDR3, as DNA: TGTGCCAGCAGCTTCCGGGACGCCGGAACCGAGCAGTACTTC. This encodes CASSFRDAGTEQYF. The chain joins TRBV7-9 to TRBJ2-7; D possibly uses TRBD1 or TRBD2 (5 bases each). The CDR3 runs 14 residues. Germline V CDR1 and CDR2: SEHNR, FQNEAQ (reference sequence). Trimming removed 3 bases at V and 6 bases at J, with 15 bases between.

This clonotype was seen only a few times. The chain combines TRBV4-3 with TRBJ2-4; possibly TRBD2 for D (5 bases). V was cut by 5 bases and J by 12 bases, with 17 bases left in between. CDR3 length: 13 amino acids. Germline V gene sequence: CDR1 LGHNA, CDR2 YSLEER. The CDR3 region is CASSLNEEEAQYF. The CDR3 DNA follows: TGCGCCAGCAGCTTAAACGAAGAGGAGGCTCAGTACTTC.

This clonotype was picked up many times. One junction end disagrees with the germline gene, perhaps due to a read error. The CDR3, as DNA: TGTGCCAGCAGTTTAGTGGGCACAGATACGCAGTATTTT. This translates into CASSLVGTDTQYF. The rearrangement uses TRBV5-1 and TRBJ2-3, with no clear D. The CDR3 consists of 13 residues. Germline values: CDR1 SGHRS, CDR2 YFSETQ.

The table lists this clonotype with many counts. One end of the junction does not line up with germline, which may come from a read error. The chain joins TRBV7-7 to TRBJ1-1; weak D call: TRBD1 (5 bases). Germline CDR1 is SSHAT and CDR2 is FNYEAQ (reference sequence). There are 13 residues in the CDR3. The CDR3 region is CASSSIQGTEAFF. In nucleotides, the CDR3 is TGTGCTAGCAGCTCAATCCAGGGAACTGAAGCTTTCTTT. Full variable domain (missing parts from reference TRBV7-7 and TRBJ1-1): GAGVSQSPRYKVTKRGQDVTLRCDPISSHATLYWYQQALGQGPEFLTYFNYEAQPDKSGLPSDRFSAERPEGSISTLTIQRTEQRDSAMYRCASSSIQGTEAFFGQGTRLTVV.

This clonotype was found a few times. For the CDR3, the DNA is TGTGCCAGCAGCTCCCGGGACAGGAGCGCGAACACCGGGGAGCTGTTTTTT. Amino acid sequence: CASSSRDRSANTGELFF. The V and J genes are TRBV7-2 and TRBJ2-2, with 8 positions matching TRBD1. Trimming removed 4 bases from V and 0 bases from J; junction bases left unmatched: 7. Germline V gives CDR1 SGHTA, CDR2 FQGNSA. The CDR3 is 17 amino acids.

DNA for the CDR3: TGTGCCAGCAGTTACTCCGGGGCCCTTTCCTCTGGGGCCAACGTCCTGACTTTC. This codes for CASSYSGALSSGANVLTF. The chain uses TRBV6-2 or TRBV6-3 and TRBJ2-6; D assignment may be TRBD1 or TRBD2 (5 bases each). Germline V lookup: CDR1 MNHEY, CDR2 SVGEGT. CDR3 size: 18 residues. V was shortened by 0 bases and J by 0 bases, with 12 bases between the two germline ends.

V gene TRBV12-5 combines with J gene TRBJ2-1; D call uncertain. Looked up from germline, CDR1 is LGHNT and CDR2 is FRNRAP. The CDR3 spans 12 residues. V shed 8 bases and J shed 4 bases, with 9 bases lying between them. CDR3 bases: TGTGCTAGTATCCGGTCGTACAATGAGCAGTTCTTC. Translating it yields CASIRSYNEQFF.

This clonotype has only a few counts. The chain recombines TRBV5-5 with TRBJ1-1; D possibly corresponds to TRBD1 (5 bases). Trimming removed 4 bases from V and 1 base from J, with 23 bases in between. The CDR3 loop spans 18 amino acids. CDR1 is SGHKS and CDR2 is YYEKEE in the germline V gene (reference sequence). The CDR3 bases are TGTGCCAGCAGCCTGAGAAACCGGGGCCGGGAGGGGAACACTGAAGCTTTCTTT. Translating it yields CASSLRNRGREGNTEAFF.

This clonotype was found a few times. This chain links TRBV20-1 with TRBJ2-5, with D maybe TRBD1 (6 bases). Trimming removed 7 bases at V and 5 bases at J, with 17 bases between. There are 13 residues in the CDR3. From germline, CDR1 is DFQATT and CDR2 SNEGSKA (reference sequence). CDR3 region: CSVHRGRGETQYF. The CDR3 nucleotides are TGCAGTGTTCATAGGGGGAGAGGTGAGACCCAGTACTTC.

V gene TRBV12-3 or TRBV12-4 combines with J gene TRBJ2-7; TRBD2 might be the D (5 bases). Trimming removed 2 bases at V and 5 bases at J, with 10 bases between. CDR3 length: 13 amino acids. CDR3 sequence (DNA): TGTGCCAGCAGTTTATTGGTACTAGACGAGCAGTACTTC. Translating gives CASSLLVLDEQYF.

This clonotype has more than one count but fewer than ten. The V call is TRBV7-2, the J call TRBJ2-4; 11 positions agree with TRBD1. Per the germline V gene, CDR1 is SGHTA and CDR2 is FQGNSA. This CDR3 spans 15 amino acids. Trimming removed 5 bases from V and 7 bases from J; junction bases left unmatched: 7. CDR3 protein: CASSPDRGLYNIQYF. DNA of the CDR3: TGTGCCAGCAGCCCGGACAGGGGGCTCTACAACATTCAGTACTTC.

Only a few counts were recorded for this clonotype. The V gene is TRBV27, the J gene TRBJ1-2; possibly TRBD1 for D (5 bases). The length of the CDR3 is 15 residues. Between the trimmed V and J ends, which lost 2 bases and 2 bases, there was a span of 12 bases. The germline gives CDR1 MNHEY, CDR2 SMNVEV (reference sequence). CDR3 residues: CASSLLGRVNYGYTF. As DNA, the CDR3 is TGTGCCAGCAGTTTACTAGGCAGGGTCAACTATGGCTACACCTTC.

The V call is TRBV20-1, the J call TRBJ2-7; D gene ambiguous. CDR1 is DFQATT, CDR2 SNEGSKA, per germline (reference sequence). The CDR3 extends over 11 amino acids. Trimming took 3 bases from V and 7 from J, leaving 10 bases between them. The CDR3 loop reads CSASPVIEQYF. The DNA of the CDR3 is TGCAGTGCTAGCCCTGTCATTGAGCAGTACTTC.

In this sample, this clonotype turned up many times. The rearrangement uses TRBV7-6 and TRBJ2-3, with no clear D. Deletions cut 4 bases from V and 2 bases from J, with 10 bases between. Germline assignment: CDR1 SGHVS and CDR2 FNYEAQ. This CDR3 region has 14 residues. The CDR3 is CASSSRMFTDTQYF. As DNA, the CDR3 is TGTGCCAGCAGCTCCCGTATGTTCACAGATACGCAGTATTTT.

The chain combines TRBV4-3 with TRBJ1-3; tentatively, D is TRBD1 (5 bases). The germline gives CDR1 LGHNA, CDR2 YSLEER. CDR3 size: 17 residues. The ends were cut back, 4 bases at V and 6 bases at J, with 22 bases in the middle. The CDR3: CASSPSPGQAGINTIYF. CDR3 nucleotide sequence: TGCGCCAGCAGCCCATCTCCTGGACAAGCCGGGATAAACACCATATATTTT.

This clonotype came up a few times. The J gene is TRBJ1-4, the V gene TRBV20-1; D is perhaps TRBD1 (6 bases). Trimming removed 5 bases at V and 8 bases at J, with 18 bases between. Looked up from germline, CDR1 is DFQATT and CDR2 is SNEGSKA (reference sequence). CDR3 length: 14 amino acids. The CDR3 DNA sequence: TGCAGTGCTCCTAACAGGGAGGGTGACGAAAAACTGTTTTTT. Its protein product is CSAPNREGDEKLFF.

A few counts support this clonotype. The chain links TRBV29-1 to TRBJ2-3, with D unresolved. The germline V gene encodes CDR1 SQVTM and CDR2 ANQGSEA. Trimming cost V 8 bases and J 2 bases, with 17 bases left between them. CDR3 length equals 14 residues. The CDR3 here is CSMTSGYPTDTQYF. The CDR3 DNA is TGCAGCATGACTTCCGGGTATCCCACAGATACGCAGTATTTT.

The gene calls are TRBV6-5 and TRBJ2-1; the match to TRBD2 covers 9 bases. The CDR3 length is 17 residues. Germline trimming cut 0 bases from V and 5 bases from J; bases unmatched to any gene: 8. The germline CDR1 and CDR2 sequences are MNHEY and SVGAGI. The CDR3, as DNA: TGTGCCAGCAGTTACTCGAGAGGAGCGGGAGGCCACAATGAGCAGTTCTTC. This translates into CASSYSRGAGGHNEQFF.

This clonotype appeared many times. The chain recombines TRBV5-1 with TRBJ1-2; 7 positions agree with TRBD1. After removal of 0 bases from V and 6 bases from J, the junction contained 11 bases not matched to a gene. From germline, CDR1 is SGHRS and CDR2 YFSETQ. There are 16 residues in the CDR3. The CDR3 loop reads CASSLGQGSIGNGYTF. Written as DNA, the CDR3 is TGCGCCAGCAGCTTGGGACAGGGATCAATCGGGAATGGCTACACCTTC.

The chain joins TRBV5-5 to TRBJ2-1, with D unresolved. V shed 2 bases and J shed 11 bases, with 11 bases lying between them. In germline, CDR1 is SGHKS, CDR2 YYEKEE (reference sequence). This CDR3 is built from 12 residues. The CDR3 here is CASSFPFAKQFF. The CDR3 DNA follows: TGTGCCAGCAGCTTTCCATTCGCGAAGCAGTTCTTC.

This clonotype was seen many times. The chain is built from TRBV6-1 and TRBJ2-7; D tentatively reads TRBD1 or TRBD2 (5 bases each). V was shortened by 6 bases and J by 3 bases, with 9 bases between the two germline ends. The CDR3 extends over 12 amino acids. Germline V gene sequence: CDR1 MNHNS, CDR2 SASEGT. DNA of the CDR3: TGTGCCAGCAGCGAGAGGGGCTACGAGCAGTACTTC. This translates into CASSERGYEQYF.

The chain uses TRBV24-1 and TRBJ2-3; D is undetermined. V lost 4 bases and J lost 6, with 7 bases in between. This CDR3 is 12 amino acids long. The germline gives CDR1 KGHDR, CDR2 SFDVKD. CDR3 protein: CATSDQKDTQYF. Here the CDR3 DNA reads TGTGCCACCAGTGACCAGAAGGATACGCAGTATTTT.

The table lists this clonotype with many counts. The chain is built from TRBV7-3 and TRBJ1-1; D uncertain. Germline V gene lookup returns CDR1 SGHTA and CDR2 FQGTGA. V lost 2 bases, J lost 1 base, and 8 bases lay in between. The CDR3 contains 14 residues. This CDR3 is CASSLSAGNTEAFF. CDR3 coding DNA: TGTGCCAGCAGCTTATCCGCAGGGAACACTGAAGCTTTCTTT.

This clonotype occurred many times. The V and J genes are TRBV20-1 and TRBJ1-1; D may be TRBD1 (5 bases). V shed 0 bases and J shed 1 base, with 9 bases lying between them. The CDR3 spans 14 residues. Germline values: CDR1 DFQATT, CDR2 SNEGSKA (reference sequence). The CDR3 DNA follows: TGCAGTGCTAGAGAACCAGGGAGGAACACTGAAGCTTTCTTT. Amino acid sequence: CSAREPGRNTEAFF.

The chain has TRBV5-1 and TRBJ2-3; perhaps TRBD1 as D (5 bases). Germline assignment: CDR1 SGHRS and CDR2 YFSETQ. This CDR3 is 14 amino acids long. Deletions cut 0 bases from V and 6 bases from J, with 11 bases between. The CDR3 spells CASSLGQTVDTQYF. The DNA for the CDR3 is TGCGCCAGCAGCTTGGGGCAGACAGTGGATACGCAGTATTTT.